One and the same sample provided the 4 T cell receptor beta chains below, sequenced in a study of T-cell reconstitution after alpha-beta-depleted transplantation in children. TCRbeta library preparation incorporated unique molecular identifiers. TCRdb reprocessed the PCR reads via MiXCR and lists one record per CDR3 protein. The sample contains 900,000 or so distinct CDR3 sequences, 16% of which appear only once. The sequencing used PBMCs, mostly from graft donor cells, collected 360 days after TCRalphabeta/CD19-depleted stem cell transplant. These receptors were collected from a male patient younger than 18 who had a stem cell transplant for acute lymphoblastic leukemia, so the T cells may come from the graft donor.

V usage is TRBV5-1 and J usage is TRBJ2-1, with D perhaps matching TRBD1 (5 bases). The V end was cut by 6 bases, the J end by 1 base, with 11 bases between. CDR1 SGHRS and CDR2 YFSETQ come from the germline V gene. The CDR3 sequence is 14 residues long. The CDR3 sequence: CASKEQGSYNEQFF. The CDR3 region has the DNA TGCGCCAGCAAGGAGCAGGGTTCCTACAATGAGCAGTTCTTC.

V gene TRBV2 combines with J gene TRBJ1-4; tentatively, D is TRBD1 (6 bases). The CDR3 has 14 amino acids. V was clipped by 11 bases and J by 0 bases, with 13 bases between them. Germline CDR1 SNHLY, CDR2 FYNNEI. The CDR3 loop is CAYQGQPTNEKLFF. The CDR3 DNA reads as TGTGCCTACCAAGGACAGCCAACTAATGAAAAACTGTTTTTT.

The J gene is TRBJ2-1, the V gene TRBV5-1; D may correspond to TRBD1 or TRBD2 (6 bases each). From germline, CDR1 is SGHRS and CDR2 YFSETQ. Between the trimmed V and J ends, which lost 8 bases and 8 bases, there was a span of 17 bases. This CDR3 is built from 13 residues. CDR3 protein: CASRGLLEDEQFF. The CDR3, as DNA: TGCGCCAGTCGGGGGCTTCTGGAGGATGAGCAGTTCTTC.

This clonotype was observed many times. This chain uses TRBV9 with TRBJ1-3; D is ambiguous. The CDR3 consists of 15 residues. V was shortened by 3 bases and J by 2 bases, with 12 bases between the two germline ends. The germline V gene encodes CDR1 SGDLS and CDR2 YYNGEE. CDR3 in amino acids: CASSGIGRTGNTIYF. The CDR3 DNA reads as TGTGCCAGCAGCGGGATCGGTCGTACTGGAAACACCATATATTTT.